A selection of T cell receptor beta chains follows, all from one sample in a study of low-dose radiotherapy and immunotherapy resistance in tumors. In TCRdb, the reads were re-called with MiXCR into one record per CDR3 protein. The profile shows under 90,000 distinct CDR3 sequences, about a sixth of them singletons. This specimen consisted of PBMCs, obtained before treatment. All receptors come from a male donor with prostate cancer. Each CDR3 is given without its conserved first and last residue.

v_call,cdr3_aa
TRBV7-2,ASSSLGSGGLETQY
TRBV15,ATSEEAKLF
TRBV11-2,ASSSLARGETQY
TRBV30,AWSVGWNTEAF
TRBV4-1,ASSRQTGRSQKLFF
TRBV6-2/TRBV6-3,ASSEMIATGELF
TRBV13,ASSSTGWVDGRISAEAF
TRBV30,AWTFEDRDYEQY
TRBV27,ASGGRTGELF
TRBV18,ASSPVGLDTQY
TRBV12-5,ASGLVGDNWPTEAF
TRBV5-1,ASSLGPGSTNQPQH
TRBV10-3,AISDSGGADNEQF
TRBV2,ASSVVRAGGETQY
TRBV2,ASSGPQGRNIQY
TRBV6-1,ASPRLAGLF
TRBV12-3/TRBV12-4,ASSSATMQPQH
TRBV5-1,ASSNQGELF
TRBV15,ATSREQQGGYEQY
TRBV23-1,ASSHPPSAGGPHFGY
TRBV2,ASSLGSGVELF
TRBV12-3/TRBV12-4,ASSFLQGSDEQF
TRBV12-3/TRBV12-4,ASSFRRGAGYEQY
TRBV18,ASSRPNTGELF
TRBV9,ASNPSGGGFGDTQY
TRBV12-5,ASGLGRRAFNYGYT
TRBV6-2/TRBV6-3,ASSEPQGQLTETQY
TRBV11-3,ASSLVSGQYTGELF
TRBV5-1,ASSSSGVYEQY
TRBV30,AWSFGGASYEQY
TRBV5-5,ASSLALGAYEQY